This T cell receptor (beta chain) was documented in a study of blood T cell repertoires in COVID-19. Across the whole study: COVID-19 samples from acute and convalescent phases originated in the United States, Italy and Spain.

Clones were sequenced by immunoSEQ multiplex PCR, and TCRdb holds only the in-frame ones, with some missing. The profile shows roughly 260,000 clones, approximately 87% of them singletons. After removal of 5 bases from V and 2 bases from J, the junction contained 4 bases not matched to a gene. Germline lookup yields CDR1 MRHNA and CDR2 SNTAGT. CDR3 length equals 15 residues. The sequence came from a woman aged 45-59 years with acute or convalescent COVID-19. The rearrangement links TRBV6-4 to TRBJ1-2, with 11 nucleotides matching TRBD1. Specimen: peripheral blood. Here the CDR3 reads CASSPRTGGNYGYTF. The CDR3 DNA reads as TGTGCCAGCAGTCCACGGACAGGGGGCAACTATGGCTACACCTTC.